In its sample, the clone carrying this TCR beta chain was seen a few times. Every immunoSEQ plate was one replicate of a subset's evenly spread DNA. For sorted subsets, about 200 ng DNA per replicate equaled 30,000 or so T cell genomes. Method: immunoSEQ multiplex PCR; TCRdb's copy keeps in-frame clones and lacks some. The data hold a few million clones, with about 92% observed a single time. The sample belongs to a study of shared clonotypes between healthy human individuals. Study-wide background: The study used three CD4 naive, three CD4 memory, two CD8 naive and one CD8 memory plate per donor.

CD4+ cells yielded CD45RA+ naive and CD45RA-negative memory subsets. Sequencing input: naive CD4+ T cells from PBMCs. Subset specified: CD45RA+ positively selected. The clonotype comes from a man aged 18 to 30 in good health. Some clones in this sample may be carry-over from other donors' samples.

The CDR3 DNA sequence: TGTGCCAGCAGCCGACGCGCGGGATCCTACAATGAGCAGTTCTTC. Its translation: CASSRRAGSYNEQFF. V is TRBV6-5 and J is TRBJ2-1; D possibly corresponds to TRBD2 (6 bases). CDR1 is MNHEY and CDR2 is SVGAGI in the germline V gene. CDR3 length: 15 amino acids. The V gene lost 6 bases and the J gene lost 1 base, with 13 bases spanning the gap.